This section outlines one TCR beta chain sequence together with its context. The table came from immunoSEQ multiplex PCR; TCRdb's copy has only in-frame clones and leaves some out. The sample shows roughly 90,000 clones, around 85% of them seen only once. The entry originates in a study of OX40 agonist ivuxolimab in advanced cancers. The wider study: The study reported partial responses in three patients: one hepatocellular carcinoma, two cutaneous melanoma.

Germline V gene sequence: CDR1 MNHEY, CDR2 SVGAGI. Losses at the gene ends were 6 bases for V and 2 bases for J; bases not matched to a gene: 6. This CDR3 comprises 15 residues. The chain combines TRBV6-5 with TRBJ2-1; 8 nucleotides line up with TRBD2. The sequence was collected from an adult with an advanced solid tumor such as melanoma, head and neck, liver or kidney cancer. This sample comprised CD4+ or CD8+ T cells sorted from blood, obtained in a trial of the OX40 agonist ivuxolimab. Written as DNA, the CDR3 is TGTGCCAGCAGCTATCCGGGGGGGGCCTACAATGAGCAGTTCTTC. Translation: CASSYPGGAYNEQFF.